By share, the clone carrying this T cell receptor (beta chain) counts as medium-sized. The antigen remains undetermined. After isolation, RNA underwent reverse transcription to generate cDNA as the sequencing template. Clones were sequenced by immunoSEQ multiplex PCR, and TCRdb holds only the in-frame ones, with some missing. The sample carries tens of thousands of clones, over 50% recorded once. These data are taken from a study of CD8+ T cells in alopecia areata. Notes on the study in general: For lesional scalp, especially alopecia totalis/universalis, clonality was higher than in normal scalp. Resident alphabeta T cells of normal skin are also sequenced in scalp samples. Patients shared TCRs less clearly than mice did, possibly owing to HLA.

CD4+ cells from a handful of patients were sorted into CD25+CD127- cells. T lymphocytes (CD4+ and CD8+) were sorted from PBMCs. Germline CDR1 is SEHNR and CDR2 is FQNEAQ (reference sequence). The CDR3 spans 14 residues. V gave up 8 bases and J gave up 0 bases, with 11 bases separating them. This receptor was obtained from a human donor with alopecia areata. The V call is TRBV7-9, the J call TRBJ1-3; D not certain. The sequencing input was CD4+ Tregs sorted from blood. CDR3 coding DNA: TGTGCCAGCCTAAGACACAGCTCTGGAAACACCATATATTTT. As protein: CASLRHSSGNTIYF.